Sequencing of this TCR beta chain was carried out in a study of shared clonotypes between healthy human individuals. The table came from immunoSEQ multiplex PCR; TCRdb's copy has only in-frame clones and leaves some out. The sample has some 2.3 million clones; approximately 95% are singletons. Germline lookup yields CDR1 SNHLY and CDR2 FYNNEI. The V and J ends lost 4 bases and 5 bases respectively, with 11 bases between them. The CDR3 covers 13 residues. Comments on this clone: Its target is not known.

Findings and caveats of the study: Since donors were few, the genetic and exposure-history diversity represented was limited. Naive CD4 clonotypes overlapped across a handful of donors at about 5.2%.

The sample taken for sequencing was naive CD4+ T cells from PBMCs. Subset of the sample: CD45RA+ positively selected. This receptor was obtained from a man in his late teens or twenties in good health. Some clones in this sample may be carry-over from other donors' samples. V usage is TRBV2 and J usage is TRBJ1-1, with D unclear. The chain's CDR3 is CASSASRQTEAFF. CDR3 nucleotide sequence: TGTGCCAGCAGTGCCTCGAGGCAAACTGAAGCTTTCTTT.